These 7 T cell receptor beta chains were all obtained from the same sample, sequenced in a study of cytomegalovirus exposure and HLA in healthy donors. PCR amplification relied on 60 Vbeta primers (plus 13 Jbeta primers). Sequencing was performed with immunoSEQ multiplex PCR; in TCRdb, only in-frame clones are kept and a portion is missing. The sample holds over 150,000 clones, 75% to 80% seen once. Input material: PBMCs. Every receptor here comes from a woman aged 40 to 50 in good health and CMV-seropositive.

The V call is TRBV19, the J call TRBJ2-3, with 7 positions matching TRBD1. Per the germline V gene, CDR1 is LNHDA and CDR2 is SQIVND (reference sequence). The CDR3 loop spans 15 amino acids. The V segment lost 4 bases and the J segment 5 bases; nucleotides outside the gene matches: 9. CDR3 in amino acids: CASSTWTGVGDTQYF. CDR3 DNA: TGTGCCAGTAGTACTTGGACAGGCGTGGGAGATACGCAGTATTTT.

This chain links TRBV7-2 with TRBJ2-7; weak D call: TRBD2 (6 bases). The germline V and J ends were trimmed by 5 bases and 2 bases, with 19 bases remaining between them. This CDR3 is built from 16 residues. The V gene's germline CDR1 is SGHTA and CDR2 FQGNSA. The chain's CDR3 is CASSRSGGILTYEQYF. The DNA of the CDR3 is TGTGCCAGCAGCCGGAGTGGCGGGATTCTAACCTACGAGCAGTACTTC. Variable domain in full (rest from reference TRBV7-2 and TRBJ2-7): GAGVSQSPSNKVTEKGKDVELRCDPISGHTALYWYRQSLGQGLEFLIYFQGNSAPDKSGLPSDRFSAERTGGSVSTLTIQRTQQEDSAVYLCASSRSGGILTYEQYFGPGTRLTVT.

The V gene is TRBV30, the J gene TRBJ2-2; 8 bases map to TRBD2. Trimming took 8 bases from V and 3 from J; bases not matched to a gene: 5. The CDR3 length is 13 residues. CDR1 and CDR2 from the germline V gene are GTSNPN and SVGIG (reference sequence). The CDR3 sequence: CARGGWDTGELFF. The CDR3 DNA is TGTGCCCGGGGGGGGTGGGACACCGGGGAGCTGTTTTTT.

The chain is built from TRBV2 and TRBJ1-5; no definite D call. CDR1 is SNHLY and CDR2 is FYNNEI in the germline V gene. With 5 bases removed from V and 4 bases from J, the gap between germline ends came to 12 bases. This CDR3 spans 14 amino acids. DNA of the CDR3: TGTGCCAGCAGTCAGGAAAATCTAAATCAGCCCCAGCATTTT. This codes for CASSQENLNQPQHF.

The sample holds a few counts of this clone. The chain carries TRBV6-6 and TRBJ2-2, with D possibly TRBD2 on 6 matching bases. The CDR3 runs to 16 residues. Germline V gene data show CDR1 as MNHNY and CDR2 as SVGAGI (reference sequence). Trimming took 10 bases from V and 2 from J, leaving 20 bases between them. CDR3 bases: TGTGCCACCGGCGATGAGGTAGCGGTTAACACCGGGGAGCTGTTTTTT. Its protein product is CATGDEVAVNTGELFF.

The sample holds a few counts of this clone. The V and J genes are TRBV7-2 and TRBJ1-1; 7 positions agree with TRBD1. The CDR3 spans 14 residues. With 2 bases clipped from V and 3 bases from J, the junction kept 3 bases outside the gene matches. From germline, CDR1 is SGHTA and CDR2 FQGNSA. CDR3 bases: TGTGCCAGCAGCTTACCGGACAGGTACACTGAAGCTTTCTTT. Amino acids: CASSLPDRYTEAFF.

The rearrangement links TRBV2 to TRBJ1-4, with 8 bases fitting TRBD1. The V gene end was trimmed by 7 bases and the J gene end by 7 bases; junction bases not matched to a gene: 8. CDR3 size: 14 residues. Germline V gives CDR1 SNHLY, CDR2 FYNNEI. The CDR3 DNA reads as TGTGCCAGCAACCGGGGCAGGGGGCTTGAAAAACTGTTTTTT. This encodes CASNRGRGLEKLFF.